Following are 5 T cell receptor beta chains from one sample sequenced in a study of T cells after yellow fever vaccination. One entry per CDR3 protein, called by TCRdb with MiXCR from the 5' RACE reads. The profile shows a few hundred thousand distinct CDR3 sequences, less than 4.5% of them singletons. This specimen consisted of PBMCs, obtained on the day of the yellow fever booster vaccination. These receptors all stem from a man aged 18 to 35 who received the YFV17D yellow fever vaccine.

This clonotype occurred many times. This rearrangement joins TRBV29-1 to TRBJ2-5; 10 bases match TRBD1. The CDR3 is 16 amino acids. CDR1 SQVTM and CDR2 ANQGSEA come from the germline V gene. Losses at the gene ends were 6 bases for V and 6 bases for J; bases not matched to a gene: 16. The CDR3 is CSVERPGQGILQTQYF. In nucleotides, the CDR3 is TGCAGCGTCGAAAGGCCGGGACAGGGGATTCTTCAGACCCAGTACTTC.

The V gene is TRBV7-2, the J gene TRBJ1-1; no clear D. Per the germline V gene, CDR1 is SGHTA and CDR2 is FQGNSA. This CDR3 region has 14 residues. Deletions cut 6 bases from V and 2 bases from J, with 13 bases between. CDR3: CASSYPTENTEAFF. In DNA form, the CDR3 reads TGTGCCAGCAGTTACCCCACAGAAAACACTGAAGCTTTCTTT. Variable domain in full (rest from reference TRBV7-2 and TRBJ1-1): GAGVSQSPSNKVTEKGKDVELRCDPISGHTALYWYRQSLGQGLEFLIYFQGNSAPDKSGLPSDRFSAERTGGSVSTLTIQRTQQEDSAVYLCASSYPTENTEAFFGQGTRLTVV.

This clonotype appeared a few times. This sequence joins TRBV6-2 or TRBV6-3 and TRBJ2-7; 10 nucleotides agree with TRBD2. CDR1 is MNHEY and CDR2 is SVGEGT in the germline V gene. The length of the CDR3 is 15 residues. The ends lost 6 bases at V and 4 bases at J; junction bases unmatched: 9. The CDR3: CASRERPSGGYEQYF. The CDR3 DNA reads TGTGCCAGCAGGGAAAGGCCTAGCGGGGGTTACGAGCAGTACTTC.

Ten or more counts support this clonotype. The J gene is TRBJ1-2, the V gene TRBV29-1, with unresolved D. The CDR3 consists of 14 residues. V lost 2 bases to trimming and J lost 4 bases, with 14 bases between them. Germline CDR1 SQVTM, CDR2 ANQGSEA. CDR3 nucleotide sequence: TGCAGCGTTGAAAGGATTACCGGGTCCTATGGCTACACCTTC. It encodes CSVERITGSYGYTF.

A note on this clonotype: This may stem from a read error, because a much larger clone lies one nucleotide away. The chain joins TRBV5-1 to TRBJ2-5; 11 positions match TRBD2. The CDR3 runs 13 residues. The trim removed 10 bases at V and 4 bases at J, leaving 6 bases unmatched. Per germline, CDR1 SGHRS and CDR2 YFSETQ. The CDR3 loop reads CACRLAGPETQYF. The CDR3 nucleotides read TGCGCCTGCCGACTAGCGGGGCCAGAGACCCAGTACTTC.